This T cell receptor beta chain was captured by sequencing in a study of blood T cell repertoires in COVID-19. Study-level information: Acute and convalescent COVID-19 specimens originated in the United States, Italy and Spain. PBMCs, B-cell-depleted T cells, or T cells were the source of the cDNA or gDNA that made up the material.

Enrollment of patients from Seattle took place during active infection, with longitudinal follow-up. CDR1 and CDR2 from the germline V gene are MDHEN and SYDVKM. Trimming cost V 5 bases and J 8 bases; bases outside gene matches: 10. The CDR3 covers 14 residues. Authors' processing steps: Amplifying reference gene primers gave estimates of nucleated cell counts. Profiled with immunoSEQ multiplex PCR; TCRdb holds only in-frame clones, not every one. The D gene and trimming were derived from the DNA, and the V and J assignments and clone size from that table. The profile covers 150,000 to 200,000 clones, with more than 85% appearing a single time and about 0.6% taken by the ten largest.

This clonotype originated in a man aged 60 to 75 with COVID-19, enrolled during active disease. The source material was peripheral blood. This chain connects TRBV28 to TRBJ1-2; TRBD1 matches at 8 bases. The CDR3 is CASSTLSDRAGYTF. CDR3 DNA: TGTGCCAGCAGTACTCTATCGGACAGGGCGGGCTACACCTTC.